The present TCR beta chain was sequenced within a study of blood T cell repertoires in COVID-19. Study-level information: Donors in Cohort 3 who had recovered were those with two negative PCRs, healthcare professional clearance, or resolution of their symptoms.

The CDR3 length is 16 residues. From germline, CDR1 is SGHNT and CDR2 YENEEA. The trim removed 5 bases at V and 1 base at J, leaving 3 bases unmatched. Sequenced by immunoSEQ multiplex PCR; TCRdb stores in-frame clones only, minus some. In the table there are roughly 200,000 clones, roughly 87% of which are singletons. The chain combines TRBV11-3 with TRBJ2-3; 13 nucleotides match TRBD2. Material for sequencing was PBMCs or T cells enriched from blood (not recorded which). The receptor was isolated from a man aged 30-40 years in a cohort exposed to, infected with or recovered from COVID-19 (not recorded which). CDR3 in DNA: TGTGCCAGCAGCCCTGGGACTAGCGGGGGCACAGATACGCAGTATTTT. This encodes CASSPGTSGGTDTQYF. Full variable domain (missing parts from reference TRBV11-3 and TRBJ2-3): EAGVVQSPRYKIIEKKQPVAFWCNPISGHNTLYWYLQNLGQGPELLIRYENEEAVDDSQLPKDRFSAERLKGVDSTLKIQPAELGDSAVYLCASSPGTSGGTDTQYFGPGTRLTVL.